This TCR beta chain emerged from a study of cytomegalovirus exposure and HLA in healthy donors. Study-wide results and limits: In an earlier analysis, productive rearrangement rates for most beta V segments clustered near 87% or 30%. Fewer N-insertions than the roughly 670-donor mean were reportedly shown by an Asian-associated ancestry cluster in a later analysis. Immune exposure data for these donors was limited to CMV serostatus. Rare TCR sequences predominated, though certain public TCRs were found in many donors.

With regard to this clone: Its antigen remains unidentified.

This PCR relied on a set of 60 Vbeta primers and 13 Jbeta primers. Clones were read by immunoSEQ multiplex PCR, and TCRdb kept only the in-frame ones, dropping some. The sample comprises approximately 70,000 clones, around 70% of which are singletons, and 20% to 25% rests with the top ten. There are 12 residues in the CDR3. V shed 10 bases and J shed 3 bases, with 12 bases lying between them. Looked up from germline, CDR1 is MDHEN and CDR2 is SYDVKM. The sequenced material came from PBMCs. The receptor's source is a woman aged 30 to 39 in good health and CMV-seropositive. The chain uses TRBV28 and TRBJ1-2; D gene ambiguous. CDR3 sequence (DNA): TGTGCCATACGGACGGGGTACTATGGCTACACCTTC. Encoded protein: CAIRTGYYGYTF.